This record looks at one TCR beta chain sequence and its context. Its specificity is not known. This entry belongs to a study of CD8+ T cells in alopecia areata. Study-wide points: Scalp specimens additionally yield sequences from normal skin's resident alphabeta T cells.

Reverse transcription of extracted RNA yielded cDNA, which provided the sequencing template. The protocol was immunoSEQ multiplex PCR, while the TCRdb copy is restricted to in-frame clones and leaves out a portion. The data show 110,000 or so clones, 55% to 80% seen once. Sequencing was done on a sample of CD4+ T cells sorted from blood. The clonotype originates from a human donor in good health.

The CDR3 sequence: CSVEDQGNQPQHF. The CDR3 DNA reads TGCAGCGTGGAGGACCAGGGCAATCAGCCCCAGCATTTT. The chain links TRBV29-1 to TRBJ1-5; D remains ambiguous. V lost 6 bases, J lost 2 bases, and 11 bases lay in between. CDR1 and CDR2 from the germline V gene are SQVTM and ANQGSEA. There are 13 residues in the CDR3.